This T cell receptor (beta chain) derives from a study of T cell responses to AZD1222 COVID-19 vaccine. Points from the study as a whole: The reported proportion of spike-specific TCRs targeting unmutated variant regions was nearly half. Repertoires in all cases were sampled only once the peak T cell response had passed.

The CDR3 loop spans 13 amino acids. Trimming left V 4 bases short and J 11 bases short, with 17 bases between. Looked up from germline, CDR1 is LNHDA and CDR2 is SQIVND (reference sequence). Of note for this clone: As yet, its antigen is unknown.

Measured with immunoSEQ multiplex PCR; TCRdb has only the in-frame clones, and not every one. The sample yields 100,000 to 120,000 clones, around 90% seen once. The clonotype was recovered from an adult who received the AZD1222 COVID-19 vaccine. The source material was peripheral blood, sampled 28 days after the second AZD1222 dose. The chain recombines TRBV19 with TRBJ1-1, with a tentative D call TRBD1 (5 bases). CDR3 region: CASSTGRATGAFF. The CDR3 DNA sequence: TGTGCCAGTAGTACGGGACGGGCGACGGGGGCTTTCTTT.